This TCR beta chain comes out of a study of human T cells and chemical hapten exposure. This clonotype was seen a handful of times. The time point denotes: pre-sensitization, week 0. The treatment denotes: therapeutic diphenylcyclopropenone sensitization with weekly scalp DPC. TCRdb called the RACE reads again in MiXCR, with one record for every CDR3 protein. This table has around 56,000 distinct CDR3 sequences, over 9% appearing once. This TCR came from a man aged 35-49 years with alopecia areata. Some clones in this sample may be carry-over from other donors' samples. The sample consisted of whole blood, taken in connection with sensitization to the hapten diphenylcyclopropenone (DPC).

The CDR3 coding sequence is TGCAGTGCTACTAGGACAGGACAAGAGACCCAGTACTTC. Protein: CSATRTGQETQYF. The chain is built from TRBV20-1 and TRBJ2-5; 7 bases are a match to TRBD1. This CDR3 has 13 residues. Per the germline V gene, CDR1 is DFQATT and CDR2 is SNEGSKA (reference sequence). V shed 4 bases and J 2 bases; nucleotides not matched to a gene: 4.